This section outlines one T cell receptor beta chain sequence together with its context. What it recognizes is unknown. The record originates from a study of cytomegalovirus exposure and HLA in healthy donors. Study-wide points: TRBV6-2, TRBV6-3 and some other V segments were unresolvable in 87-base-pair reads.

The V and J ends lost 8 bases and 6 bases, in that order; junction bases with no gene match: 11. CDR3 length: 14 amino acids. CDR1 and CDR2 (germline): MDHEN, SYDVKM. PCR employed 60 Vbeta and 13 Jbeta primers. Generated by immunoSEQ multiplex PCR, the TCRdb table keeps only in-frame clones and is missing some. The top ten clones hold around 0.93% of a sample with 150,000 to 200,000 clones, less than 90% of them seen once. This sequence was found in a man aged 25 to 45 in good health and CMV-seronegative. This rearrangement joins TRBV28 to TRBJ2-7, with TRBD2 matching over 9 bases. Sequencing input: PBMCs. The CDR3 DNA reads as TGTGCCAGCGGATCTAGCGGGGCGGCGGTCGAGCAGTACTTC. Translation gives CASGSSGAAVEQYF.